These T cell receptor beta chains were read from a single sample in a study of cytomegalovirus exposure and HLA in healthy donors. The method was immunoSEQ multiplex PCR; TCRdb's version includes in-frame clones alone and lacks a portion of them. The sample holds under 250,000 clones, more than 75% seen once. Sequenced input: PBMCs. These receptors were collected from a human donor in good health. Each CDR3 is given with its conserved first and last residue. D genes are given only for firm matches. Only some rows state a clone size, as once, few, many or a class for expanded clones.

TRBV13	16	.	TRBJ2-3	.	CASSLSSGTSTDTQYF	TGTGCCAGCAGCTTAAGTTCGGGGACATCGACAGATACGCAGTATTTT
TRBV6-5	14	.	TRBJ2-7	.	CASSYSRQAYEQYF	TGTGCCAGCAGTTACTCGCGACAGGCCTACGAGCAGTACTTC
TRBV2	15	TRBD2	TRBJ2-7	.	CASVSGRALTYEQYF	TGTGCCAGCGTTAGCGGGAGGGCCTTAACCTACGAGCAGTACTTC
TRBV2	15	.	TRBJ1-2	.	CASSYTGMGIYGYTF	TGTGCCAGCAGTTACACAGGGATGGGGATCTATGGCTACACCTTC
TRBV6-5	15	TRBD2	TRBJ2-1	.	CASRARLAGGLEQFF	TGTGCCAGCAGAGCCCGACTAGCGGGAGGGCTCGAGCAGTTCTTC
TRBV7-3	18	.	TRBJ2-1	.	CASSLHPGRGYGYNEQFF	TGTGCCAGCAGCTTACATCCCGGGAGAGGATATGGGTACAATGAGCAGTTCTTC
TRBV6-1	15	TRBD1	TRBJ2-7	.	CASRQGAPLSYEQYF	TGTGCCAGCCGACAGGGCGCCCCTCTCTCCTACGAGCAGTACTTC
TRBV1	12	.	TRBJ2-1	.	CTSSQERNEQFF	TGCACCAGCAGCCAGGAGCGGAATGAGCAGTTCTTC
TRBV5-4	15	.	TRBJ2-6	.	CASSLQGSGANVLTF	TGTGCCAGCAGTTTACAGGGATCTGGGGCCAACGTCCTGACTTTC
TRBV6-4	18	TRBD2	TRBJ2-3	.	CASSVYPTSGSGTDTQYF	TGTGCCAGCAGTGTCTACCCGACTAGCGGGAGTGGGACAGATACGCAGTATTTT
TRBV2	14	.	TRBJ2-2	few	CASKVSLNTGELFF	TGTGCCAGCAAAGTGTCGCTAAACACCGGGGAGCTGTTTTTT
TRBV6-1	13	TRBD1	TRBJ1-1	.	CASSTGGNTEAFF	TGTGCCAGCAGTACAGGGGGGAACACTGAAGCTTTCTTT
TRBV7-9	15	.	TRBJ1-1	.	CASSDPSGYDTEAFF	TGTGCCAGCAGCGATCCATCGGGTTATGACACTGAAGCTTTCTTT
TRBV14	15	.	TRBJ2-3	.	CASSQDKGLTDTQYF	TGTGCCAGCAGCCAAGATAAGGGGCTCACAGATACGCAGTATTTT
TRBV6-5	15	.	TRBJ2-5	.	CASSYSIRLQETQYF	TGTGCCAGCAGTTACTCGATACGGTTACAAGAGACCCAGTACTTC
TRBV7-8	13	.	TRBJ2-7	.	CASSSLPGSEQYF	TGTGCCAGCAGCTCCTTACCCGGTAGCGAGCAGTACTTC
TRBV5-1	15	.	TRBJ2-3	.	CASSLRDTPTDTQYF	TGCGCCAGCAGCCTACGGGACACCCCCACAGATACGCAGTATTTT
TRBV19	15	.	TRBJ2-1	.	CASSIDPQGYNEQFF	TGTGCCAGTAGTATAGATCCCCAGGGGTACAATGAGCAGTTCTTC